This T cell receptor (beta chain) stems from a study of patients and donors after allogeneic stem cell transplantation. Using its own MiXCR run on the RT-PCR reads, TCRdb lists one record per CDR3 protein. The sample includes more than 150,000 distinct CDR3 sequences, approximately 24% of them seen just once. CDR1 is DFQATT and CDR2 is SNEGSKA in the germline V gene (reference sequence). The CDR3 length is 14 residues. The V segment lost 5 bases and the J segment 8 bases; nucleotides outside the gene matches: 7. The chain is built from TRBV20-1 and TRBJ2-1; 12 positions match TRBD2. This clonotype was sampled from a human donor who was either an allogeneic HSCT recipient or a stem cell or donor lymphocyte infusion donor (not recorded which). It is not recorded whose cells these are; they may come from a transplant donor. The sample taken for sequencing was blood, either unsorted or a sorted T cell fraction (not recorded which). In DNA form, the CDR3 reads TGCAGTGCTCGCACTAGCGGGAGGTTGGATGAGCAGTTCTTC. It encodes CSARTSGRLDEQFF.